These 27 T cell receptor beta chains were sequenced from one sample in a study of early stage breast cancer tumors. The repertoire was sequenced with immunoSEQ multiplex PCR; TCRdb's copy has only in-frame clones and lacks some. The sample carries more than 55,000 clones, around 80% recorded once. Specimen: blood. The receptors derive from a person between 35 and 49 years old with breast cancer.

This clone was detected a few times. CDR3 in DNA: TGTGCCAGCAAGGAGTTAGCGGGAGGGCCGTGGGAGACCCAGTACTTC. Protein: CASKELAGGPWETQYF. The V gene is TRBV2, the J gene TRBJ2-5; 11 nucleotides agree with TRBD2. After removal of 7 bases from V and 5 bases from J, the junction contained 12 bases not matched to a gene. Germline loops: CDR1 SNHLY, CDR2 FYNNEI. The CDR3 runs to 16 residues. Full variable domain (outside the CDR3, taken from reference TRBV2 and TRBJ2-5): EPEVTQTPSHQVTQMGQEVILRCVPISNHLYFYWYRQILGQKVEFLVSFYNNEISEKSEIFDDQFSVERPDGSNFTLKIRSTKLEDSAMYFCASKELAGGPWETQYFGPGTRLLVL.

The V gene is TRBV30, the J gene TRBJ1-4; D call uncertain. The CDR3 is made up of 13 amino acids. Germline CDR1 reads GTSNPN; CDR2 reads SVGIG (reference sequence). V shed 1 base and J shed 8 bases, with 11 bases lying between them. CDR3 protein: CAWSGTSREKLFF. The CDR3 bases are TGTGCCTGGAGTGGTACCTCGAGAGAAAAACTGTTTTTT.

In DNA, the CDR3 is TGTGCCAGTAGGGGTAGCGGGAGTATCGATGAGCAGTTCTTC. It codes for CASRGSGSIDEQFF. The chain uses TRBV19 and TRBJ2-1; 9 nucleotides match TRBD2. Germline values: CDR1 LNHDA, CDR2 SQIVND (reference sequence). The V and J ends lost 6 bases and 8 bases, in that order; junction bases with no gene match: 8. This CDR3 region has 14 residues.

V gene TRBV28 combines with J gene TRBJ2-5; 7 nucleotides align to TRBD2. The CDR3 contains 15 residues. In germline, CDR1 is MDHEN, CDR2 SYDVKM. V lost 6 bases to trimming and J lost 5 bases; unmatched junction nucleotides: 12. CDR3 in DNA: TGTGCCAGCAGCCCCAGAGGCGGGAGTGAGGAGACCCAGTACTTC. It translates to CASSPRGGSEETQYF.

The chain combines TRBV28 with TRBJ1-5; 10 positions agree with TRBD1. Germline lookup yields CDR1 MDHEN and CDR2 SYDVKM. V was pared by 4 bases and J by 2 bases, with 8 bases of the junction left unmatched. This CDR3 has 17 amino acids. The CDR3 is CASSYQTGGAGNQPQHF. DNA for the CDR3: TGTGCCAGCAGTTATCAGACAGGGGGCGCCGGCAATCAGCCCCAGCATTTT.

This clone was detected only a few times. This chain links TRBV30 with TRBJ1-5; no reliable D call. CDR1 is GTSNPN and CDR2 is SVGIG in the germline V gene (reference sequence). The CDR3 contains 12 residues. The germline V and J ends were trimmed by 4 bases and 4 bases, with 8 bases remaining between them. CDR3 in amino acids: CAWNEENQPQHF. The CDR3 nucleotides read TGTGCCTGGAACGAAGAGAATCAGCCCCAGCATTTT.

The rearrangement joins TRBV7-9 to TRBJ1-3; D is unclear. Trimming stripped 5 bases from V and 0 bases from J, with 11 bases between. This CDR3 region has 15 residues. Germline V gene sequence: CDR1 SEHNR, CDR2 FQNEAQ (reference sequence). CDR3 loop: CASSLMASSGNTIYF. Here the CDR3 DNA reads TGTGCCAGCAGCCTAATGGCCAGCTCTGGAAACACCATATATTTT.

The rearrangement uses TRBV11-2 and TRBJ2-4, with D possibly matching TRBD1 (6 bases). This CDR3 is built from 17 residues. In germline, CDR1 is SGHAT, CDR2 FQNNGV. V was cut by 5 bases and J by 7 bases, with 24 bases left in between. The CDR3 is CASSPLSRGDIGNIQYF. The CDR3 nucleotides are TGTGCCAGCAGCCCCCTTTCCCGAGGGGACATAGGGAACATTCAGTACTTC.

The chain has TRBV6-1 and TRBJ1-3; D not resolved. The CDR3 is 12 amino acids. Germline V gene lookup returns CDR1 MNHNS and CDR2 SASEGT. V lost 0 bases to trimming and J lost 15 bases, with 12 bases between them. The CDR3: CASSEAHTVRYF. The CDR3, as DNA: TGTGCCAGCAGTGAAGCGCATACGGTCCGATATTTT.

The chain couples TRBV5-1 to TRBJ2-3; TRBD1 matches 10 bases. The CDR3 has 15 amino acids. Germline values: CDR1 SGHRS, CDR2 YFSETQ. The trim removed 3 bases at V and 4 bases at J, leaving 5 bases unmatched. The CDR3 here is CASSWGGQGADTQYF. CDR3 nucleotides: TGCGCCAGCAGCTGGGGAGGACAGGGGGCAGATACGCAGTATTTT.

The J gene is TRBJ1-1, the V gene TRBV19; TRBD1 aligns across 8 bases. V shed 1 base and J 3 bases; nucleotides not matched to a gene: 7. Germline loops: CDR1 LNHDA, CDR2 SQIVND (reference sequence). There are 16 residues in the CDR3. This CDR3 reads CASSIVAGGAYTEAFF. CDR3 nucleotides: TGTGCCAGTAGTATAGTGGCAGGGGGCGCGTACACTGAAGCTTTCTTT.

The CDR3 nucleotides are TGTGCCAGCAGCCTCACCCTCCGGGACAGGCAGTTCTTC. Its protein product is CASSLTLRDRQFF. This chain uses TRBV28 with TRBJ2-1; 7 bases match TRBD1. V lost 6 bases and J lost 12; bases outside the gene matches: 11. This CDR3 is 13 amino acids long. Germline lookup yields CDR1 MDHEN and CDR2 SYDVKM.

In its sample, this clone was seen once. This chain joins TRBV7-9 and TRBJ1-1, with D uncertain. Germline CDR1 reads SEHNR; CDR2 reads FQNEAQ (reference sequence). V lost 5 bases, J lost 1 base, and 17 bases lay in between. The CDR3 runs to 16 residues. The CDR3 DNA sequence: TGTGCCAGCAGCCCCCCCGAGGAGGAGTGGAACACTGAAGCTTTCTTT. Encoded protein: CASSPPEEEWNTEAFF.

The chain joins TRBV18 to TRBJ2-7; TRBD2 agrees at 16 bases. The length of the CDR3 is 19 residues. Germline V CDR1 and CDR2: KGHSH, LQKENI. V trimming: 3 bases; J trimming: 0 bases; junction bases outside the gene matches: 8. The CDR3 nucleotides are TGTGCCAGCTCACCGCCGGGACTAGCGGGAGGGGTTGGCTCCTACGAGCAGTACTTC. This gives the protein CASSPPGLAGGVGSYEQYF.

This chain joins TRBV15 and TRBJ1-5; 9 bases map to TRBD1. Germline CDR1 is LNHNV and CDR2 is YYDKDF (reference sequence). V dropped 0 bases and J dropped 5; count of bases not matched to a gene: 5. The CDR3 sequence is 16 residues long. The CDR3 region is CATSRESTGGYQPQHF. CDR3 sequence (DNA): TGTGCCACCAGCAGAGAAAGCACAGGGGGCTATCAGCCCCAGCATTTT.

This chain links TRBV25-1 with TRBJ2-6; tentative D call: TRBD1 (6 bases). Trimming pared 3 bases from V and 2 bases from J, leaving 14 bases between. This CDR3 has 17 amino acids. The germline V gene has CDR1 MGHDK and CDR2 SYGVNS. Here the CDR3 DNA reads TGTGCCAGCAGTGATGCATACAGGGTTCCTGGGGCCAACGTCCTGACTTTC. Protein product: CASSDAYRVPGANVLTF.

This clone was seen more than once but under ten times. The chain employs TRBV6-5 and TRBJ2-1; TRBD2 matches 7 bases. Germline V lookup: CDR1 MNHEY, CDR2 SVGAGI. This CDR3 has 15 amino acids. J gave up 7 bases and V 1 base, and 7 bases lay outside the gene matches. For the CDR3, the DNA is TGTGCCAGCAGTTACTATGTGGGAGGGAGGAATGAGCAGTTCTTC. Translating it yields CASSYYVGGRNEQFF.

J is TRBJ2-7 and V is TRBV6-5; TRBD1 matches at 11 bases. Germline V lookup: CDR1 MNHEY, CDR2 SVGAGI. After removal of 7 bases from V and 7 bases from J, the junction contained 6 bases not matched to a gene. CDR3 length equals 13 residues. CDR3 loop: CASTRTGGTEQYF. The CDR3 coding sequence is TGTGCCAGCACCAGGACAGGGGGCACGGAGCAGTACTTC.

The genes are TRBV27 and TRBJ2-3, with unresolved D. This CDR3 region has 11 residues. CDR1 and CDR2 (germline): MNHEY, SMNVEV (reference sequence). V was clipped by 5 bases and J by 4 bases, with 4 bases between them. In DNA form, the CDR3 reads TGTGCCAGCAGTCAATCAGATACGCAGTATTTT. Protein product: CASSQSDTQYF.

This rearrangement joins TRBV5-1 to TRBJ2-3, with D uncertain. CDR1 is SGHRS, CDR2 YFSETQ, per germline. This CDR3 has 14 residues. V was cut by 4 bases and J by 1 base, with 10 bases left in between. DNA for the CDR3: TGCGCCAGCAGCCCCACCGGCCGCACAGATACGCAGTATTTT. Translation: CASSPTGRTDTQYF.

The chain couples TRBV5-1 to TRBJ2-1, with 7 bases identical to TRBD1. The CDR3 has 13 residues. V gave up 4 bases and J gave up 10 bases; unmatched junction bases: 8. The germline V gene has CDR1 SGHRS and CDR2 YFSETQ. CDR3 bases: TGCGCCAGCAGCCTCTACAGGGGTCAAGAGCAGTTCTTC. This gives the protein CASSLYRGQEQFF.

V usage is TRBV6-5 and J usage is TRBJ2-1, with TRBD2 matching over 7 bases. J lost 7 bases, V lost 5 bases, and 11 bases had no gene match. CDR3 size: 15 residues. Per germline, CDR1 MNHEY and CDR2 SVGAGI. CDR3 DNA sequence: TGTGCCAGCAGTCTTAGACTAGCACGAGGGAATGAGCAGTTCTTC. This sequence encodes CASSLRLARGNEQFF.

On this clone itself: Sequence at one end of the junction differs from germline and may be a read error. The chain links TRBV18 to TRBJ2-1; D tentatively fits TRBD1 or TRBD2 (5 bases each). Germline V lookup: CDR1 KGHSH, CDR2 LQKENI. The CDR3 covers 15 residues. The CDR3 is CASSPPGSSYNEQFF. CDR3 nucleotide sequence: TGTGCCAGCTCTCCACCAGGGAGCTCCTACAATGAGCAGTTCTTC.

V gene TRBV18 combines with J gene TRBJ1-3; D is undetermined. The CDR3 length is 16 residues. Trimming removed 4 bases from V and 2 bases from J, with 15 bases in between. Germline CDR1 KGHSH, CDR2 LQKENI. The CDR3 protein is CASSRQDGRAGNTIYF. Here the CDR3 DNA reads TGTGCCAGCTCACGTCAGGACGGACGAGCTGGAAACACCATATATTTT.

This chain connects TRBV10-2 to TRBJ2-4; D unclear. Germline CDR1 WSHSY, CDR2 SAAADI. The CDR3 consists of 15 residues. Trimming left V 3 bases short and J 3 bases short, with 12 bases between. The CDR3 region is CASSDLGHGKNIQYF. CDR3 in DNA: TGCGCCAGCAGTGACTTGGGTCATGGCAAAAACATTCAGTACTTC.

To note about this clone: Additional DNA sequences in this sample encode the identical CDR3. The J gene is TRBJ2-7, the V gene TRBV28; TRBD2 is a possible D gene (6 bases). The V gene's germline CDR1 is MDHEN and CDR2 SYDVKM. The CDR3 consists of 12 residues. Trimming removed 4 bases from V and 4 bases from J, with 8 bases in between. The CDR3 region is CASSSGGYEQYF. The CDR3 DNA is TGTGCCAGCAGTTCCGGGGGATACGAGCAGTACTTC.

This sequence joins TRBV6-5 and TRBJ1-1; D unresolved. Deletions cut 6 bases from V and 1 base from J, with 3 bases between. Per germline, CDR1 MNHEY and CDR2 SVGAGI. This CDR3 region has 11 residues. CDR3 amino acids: CASSGNTEAFF. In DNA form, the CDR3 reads TGTGCCAGCAGCGGGAACACTGAAGCTTTCTTT.